This T cell receptor beta chain was sequenced in a study of T cell responses to AZD1222 COVID-19 vaccine. Findings and caveats of the study: Spike was spanned by vaccine-associated CD4 TCRs, with dominance at 160-218 and 743-854.

This clone was recorded once. Its specificity is not known. V was shortened by 6 bases and J by 5 bases, with 14 bases between the two germline ends. Germline CDR1 is SGHRS and CDR2 is YFSETQ. CDR3 length: 13 residues. The method was immunoSEQ multiplex PCR; TCRdb's version includes in-frame clones alone and lacks a portion of them. Of 140,000 to 150,000 clones listed, about 92% are singletons. The chain joins TRBV5-1 to TRBJ1-1; D perhaps matches TRBD1 (5 bases). Source: peripheral blood, taken on day 0 of AZD1222 vaccination. This TCR came from an adult in good health. CDR3 in DNA: TGCGCCAGCAACGACCAGGGAAATACTGAAGCTTTCTTT. This encodes CASNDQGNTEAFF.